The following is a T cell receptor (beta chain) sequence with its context. J was trimmed by 0 bases and V by 3 bases; bases with no gene match: 13. There are 19 residues in the CDR3. Germline CDR1 reads MGHRA; CDR2 reads YSYEKL. The entry originates in a study of blood T cells in healthy people across ages. Primers used in a second PCR of about 6 to 11 cycles were a sample-barcoded 5' primer and a J-beta primer mix. TCRdb reprocessed the 5' RACE reads via MiXCR and lists one record per CDR3 protein. Here the sample spans some 1.6 million distinct CDR3 sequences, 34% being singletons. The sequence came from a woman in her thirties in good health. Sequencing used blood. This rearrangement joins TRBV4-1 to TRBJ1-3; 8 bases line up with TRBD1. This CDR3 reads CASSQIAGGQVTSGNTIYF. In DNA, the CDR3 is TGCGCCAGCAGCCAGATCGCGGGGGGACAGGTGACCTCTGGAAACACCATATATTTT.